Presented here are 26 T cell receptor beta chains from one specimen sequenced in a study of T cells in Graves' hyperthyroidism and ophthalmopathy. The TCR beta CDR3 regions underwent amplification using RNA transcripts as the source. RT-PCR in the first round (using the HTBI primer set) targeted the TCR CDR3. TCRdb independently ran MiXCR on the multiplex PCR reads; one entry per CDR3 protein. The table lists approximately 700,000 distinct CDR3 sequences, roughly 15% of them singletons. The sequenced material came from blood. The origin of the receptors is a man younger than 35 with Graves' hyperthyroidism.

This clonotype was picked up many times. V gene TRBV19 combines with J gene TRBJ1-1; D is unresolved. Germline assignment: CDR1 LNHDA and CDR2 SQIVND (reference sequence). The V end was cut by 1 base, the J end by 4 bases, with 13 bases between. The CDR3 extends over 15 amino acids. This CDR3 reads CASSIGSGSGTEAFF. The CDR3 bases are TGTGCCAGTAGTATAGGGAGTGGGTCCGGCACTGAAGCTTTCTTT.

This chain links TRBV11-3 with TRBJ2-6, with TRBD1 as a possible D gene (5 bases). The CDR3 extends over 15 amino acids. Germline CDR1 is SGHNT and CDR2 is YENEEA. Trimming took off 0 bases at V and 2 bases at J, with 5 bases between the two ends. The CDR3 protein is CASSLEQAGANVLTF. CDR3 DNA sequence: TGTGCCAGCAGCTTAGAACAGGCTGGGGCCAACGTCCTGACTTTC. The full variable domain, in which reference TRBV11-3 and TRBJ2-6 provide the parts outside the CDR3, is EAGVVQSPRYKIIEKKQPVAFWCNPISGHNTLYWYLQNLGQGPELLIRYENEEAVDDSQLPKDRFSAERLKGVDSTLKIQPAELGDSAVYLCASSLEQAGANVLTFGAGSRLTVL.

This clonotype was detected only a few times. The rearrangement joins TRBV9 to TRBJ1-6; D remains ambiguous. The CDR3 covers 14 residues. Germline V CDR1 and CDR2: SGDLS, YYNGEE. V was trimmed by 2 bases and J by 3 bases, leaving 6 bases between them. The DNA for the CDR3 is TGTGCCAGCAGCGTCGAAAGCTATAATTCACCCCTCCACTTT. Protein product: CASSVESYNSPLHF.

Many counts were recorded for this clonotype. This rearrangement joins TRBV10-3 to TRBJ2-7, with 10 positions matching TRBD2. V gave up 4 bases and J gave up 5 bases; unmatched junction bases: 11. In germline, CDR1 is ENHRY, CDR2 SYGVKD. This CDR3 contains 16 residues. The CDR3 nucleotides read TGTGCCATCAGTGCCTCCTTGAGCGGGAGGGCCAACGAGCAGTACTTC. It translates to CAISASLSGRANEQYF.

This CDR3 is CASSPFGGNQPQHF. The CDR3 DNA follows: TGTGCCAGCAGTCCCTTTGGGGGCAATCAGCCCCAGCATTTT. The chain uses TRBV28 and TRBJ1-5; D is uncertain. Trimming cost V 5 bases and J 2 bases, with 10 bases left between them. The CDR3 covers 14 residues. CDR1 is MDHEN and CDR2 is SYDVKM in the germline V gene.

This clonotype was seen only once. The gene calls are TRBV4-2 and TRBJ2-5, with TRBD2 matching over 11 bases. The CDR3 consists of 18 residues. Germline CDR1 reads LGHNA; CDR2 reads YNFKEQ. The V segment lost 0 bases and the J segment 5 bases; nucleotides outside the gene matches: 11. CDR3 DNA sequence: TGTGCCAGCAGCCAAGACCATTTTAGCGGGAGGGCCGGGGAGACCCAGTACTTC. Translation gives CASSQDHFSGRAGETQYF.

The chain couples TRBV7-9 to TRBJ2-7, with TRBD2 matching over 12 bases. Unmatched junction bases numbered 6, after V lost 4 bases and J lost 2 bases. Germline V gene lookup returns CDR1 SEHNR and CDR2 FQNEAQ (reference sequence). This CDR3 is 16 amino acids long. In nucleotides, the CDR3 is TGTGCCAGCAGCTCCTATACTAGCGGGAGGACCTACGAGCAGTACTTC. This gives the protein CASSSYTSGRTYEQYF. Full variable domain (missing parts from reference TRBV7-9 and TRBJ2-7): DTGVSQNPRHKITKRGQNVTFRCDPISEHNRLYWYRQTLGQGPEFLTYFQNEAQLEKSRLLSDRFSAERPKGSFSTLEIQRTEQGDSAMYLCASSSYTSGRTYEQYFGPGTRLTVT.

This clonotype was picked up a small number of times. The rearrangement joins TRBV15 to TRBJ1-4; the D gene is possibly TRBD1 (6 bases). The CDR3 is made up of 15 amino acids. V shed 0 bases and J shed 8 bases, with 13 bases lying between them. The germline gives CDR1 LNHNV, CDR2 YYDKDF (reference sequence). CDR3 loop: CATSRDRGAEEKLFF. In nucleotides, the CDR3 is TGTGCCACCAGCAGAGATAGGGGGGCGGAAGAAAAACTGTTTTTT. Full variable domain (missing parts from reference TRBV15 and TRBJ1-4): DAMVIQNPRYQVTQFGKPVTLSCSQTLNHNVMYWYQQKSSQAPKLLFHYYDKDFNNEADTPDNFQSRRPNTSFCFLDIRSPGLGDTAMYLCATSRDRGAEEKLFFGSGTQLSVL.

This clonotype was counted many times. The rearrangement joins TRBV28 to TRBJ2-1; the match to TRBD2 covers 12 bases. Germline V CDR1 and CDR2: MDHEN, SYDVKM. V lost 7 bases to trimming and J lost 7 bases; unmatched junction nucleotides: 11. This CDR3 region has 16 residues. The CDR3 loop reads CASTIAETSGSNEQFF. Here the CDR3 DNA reads TGTGCCAGCACCATAGCTGAGACTAGCGGGAGTAATGAGCAGTTCTTC. Full variable domain (missing parts from reference TRBV28 and TRBJ2-1): DVKVTQSSRYLVKRTGEKVFLECVQDMDHENMFWYRQDPGLGLRLIYFSYDVKMKEKGDIPEGYSVSREKKERFSLILESASTNQTSMYLCASTIAETSGSNEQFFGPGTRLTVL.

This chain joins TRBV24-1 and TRBJ2-1; 15 bases are a match to TRBD2. From germline, CDR1 is KGHDR and CDR2 SFDVKD. This CDR3 is built from 19 residues. V was clipped by 4 bases and J by 0 bases; unmatched bases: 6. The CDR3 DNA reads as TGTGCCACCAGTGACGGACTAGCGGGAGGGCGTCTCTCCTACAATGAGCAGTTCTTC. Translating gives CATSDGLAGGRLSYNEQFF.

The chain recombines TRBV7-2 with TRBJ1-3; D is unclear. Between the trimmed V and J ends, which lost 2 bases and 0 bases, there was a span of 17 bases. The CDR3 spans 18 residues. The germline V gene encodes CDR1 SGHTA and CDR2 FQGNSA. CDR3 loop: CASSLRGGVEISGNTIYF. The CDR3, as DNA: TGTGCCAGCAGCTTACGCGGCGGGGTCGAAATCTCTGGAAACACCATATATTTT.

The table lists this clonotype with many counts. V gene TRBV28 combines with J gene TRBJ2-5; 12 positions match TRBD2. Germline CDR1 is MDHEN and CDR2 is SYDVKM. V lost 4 bases and J lost 5; bases outside the gene matches: 11. The CDR3 contains 17 residues. The CDR3 region has the DNA TGTGCCAGCAGTTCACTGGGACTAGCGGGCCCCGGGGAGACCCAGTACTTC. Protein sequence: CASSSLGLAGPGETQYF.

As to this clonotype: Given a much more abundant clone one base away, this may be a read error. This chain links TRBV7-8 with TRBJ1-1; TRBD1 might be the D (5 bases). The CDR3 spans 18 residues. The germline CDR1 and CDR2 sequences are SGHVS and FQNEAQ. Trimming left V 3 bases short and J 1 base short, with 21 bases between. Written as DNA, the CDR3 is TGTGCCAGCAGCTTGGGACGCTCAGTACTCATCTCGAACACTGAAGCTTTCTTT. It translates to CASSLGRSVLISNTEAFF.

The table lists this clonotype with many counts. The CDR3 spells CASSLGTSRYNEQFF. The CDR3 DNA reads TGTGCCAGCAGCTTGGGGACTAGCCGTTACAATGAGCAGTTCTTC. V gene TRBV7-2 combines with J gene TRBJ2-1; TRBD2 matches 9 bases. This CDR3 region has 15 residues. Unmatched junction bases numbered 4, after V lost 3 bases and J lost 4 bases. Germline V gene lookup returns CDR1 SGHTA and CDR2 FQGNSA.

This clonotype was seen many times. The chain uses TRBV12-3 or TRBV12-4 and TRBJ1-1, with D perhaps matching TRBD1 (6 bases). Trimming took off 5 bases at V and 0 bases at J, with 10 bases between the two ends. This CDR3 contains 14 residues. The CDR3: CASSTGTLNTEAFF. CDR3 nucleotides: TGTGCCAGCAGTACCGGGACATTGAACACTGAAGCTTTCTTT.

There are many counts of this clonotype. J is TRBJ2-7 and V is TRBV20-1, with D uncertain. V was clipped by 5 bases and J by 1 base, with 18 bases between them. The CDR3 loop spans 15 amino acids. Germline V gene lookup returns CDR1 DFQATT and CDR2 SNEGSKA (reference sequence). In DNA form, the CDR3 reads TGCAGTGCTCTCGACCTATGGGGAAGGTCCTACGAGCAGTACTTC. It translates to CSALDLWGRSYEQYF.

In its sample, this clonotype was seen many times. This chain joins TRBV2 and TRBJ1-1; TRBD1 agrees at 8 bases. V gave up 6 bases and J gave up 6 bases; unmatched junction bases: 18. CDR3 length: 17 amino acids. In germline, CDR1 is SNHLY, CDR2 FYNNEI. For the CDR3, the DNA is TGTGCCAGCAGACCCGGGACAGGACCCTTGAACATCGCTGAAGCTTTCTTT. Residues: CASRPGTGPLNIAEAFF.

In its sample, this clonotype was seen many times. The CDR3 loop is CASSPQDAPIVGEQFF. DNA for the CDR3: TGTGCCAGCAGCCCGCAGGACGCCCCGATCGTAGGGGAGCAGTTCTTC. The V gene is TRBV7-2, the J gene TRBJ2-1; D gene ambiguous. CDR1 is SGHTA, CDR2 FQGNSA, per germline. V was clipped by 5 bases and J by 10 bases, with 24 bases between them. CDR3 size: 16 residues.

The chain links TRBV5-1 to TRBJ2-3; 14 bases match TRBD2. CDR1 and CDR2 from the germline V gene are SGHRS and YFSETQ. The CDR3 spans 15 residues. V shed 5 bases, J shed 6 bases, and the junction held 5 bases outside the gene matches. CDR3 coding DNA: TGCGCCAGCAGACCGGGACTAGCGGGAGTCGATACGCAGTATTTT. It is translated as CASRPGLAGVDTQYF.

V is TRBV25-1 and J is TRBJ2-5; TRBD1 might be the D (6 bases). Germline V gene data show CDR1 as MGHDK and CDR2 as SYGVNS. Between the trimmed V and J ends, which lost 3 bases and 5 bases, there was a span of 13 bases. The CDR3 is 14 residues long. The chain's CDR3 is CASSDPGASETQYF. CDR3 bases: TGTGCCAGCAGTGACCCAGGGGCGTCGGAGACCCAGTACTTC.

This clonotype was seen many times. V usage is TRBV20-1 and J usage is TRBJ2-7; 12 positions agree with TRBD2. The junction had 5 bases not matched to a gene; V was cut back by 1 base and J by 7 bases. The germline gives CDR1 DFQATT, CDR2 SNEGSKA (reference sequence). The CDR3 covers 14 residues. Here the CDR3 DNA reads TGCAGTGCTAGAGCACTAGCGGGGGGTGAAGAGCAGTACTTC. This encodes CSARALAGGEEQYF.

CDR3 sequence: CASSLRGGGYGNEKLFF. Here the CDR3 DNA reads TGTGCCAGCAGCTTAAGAGGGGGCGGTTACGGTAATGAAAAACTGTTTTTT. The chain has TRBV13 and TRBJ1-4; 7 bases line up with TRBD1. Germline trimming cut 2 bases from V and 4 bases from J; bases unmatched to any gene: 10. CDR3 length: 17 amino acids. Germline V gives CDR1 PRHDT, CDR2 FYEKMQ (reference sequence).

This clonotype was counted at least ten times. CDR3 residues: CASSTPGGNEQFF. The CDR3 DNA sequence: TGTGCCAGCAGTACCCCGGGGGGCAATGAGCAGTTCTTC. The V gene is TRBV6-1, the J gene TRBJ2-1, with 7 bases lining up with TRBD2. Germline V lookup: CDR1 MNHNS, CDR2 SASEGT. The CDR3 is made up of 13 amino acids. Trimming took 5 bases from V and 6 from J; bases not matched to a gene: 4.

The chain is built from TRBV20-1 and TRBJ2-7; perhaps TRBD1 as D (6 bases). Germline CDR1 reads DFQATT; CDR2 reads SNEGSKA (reference sequence). This CDR3 has 13 amino acids. V lost 5 bases and J lost 2, with 13 bases in between. This chain's CDR3 is CSARKQGPYEQYF. The CDR3 DNA is TGCAGTGCTCGAAAACAGGGCCCCTACGAGCAGTACTTC.

This chain connects TRBV6-5 to TRBJ2-5, with D tentatively TRBD1 (5 bases). CDR1 and CDR2 from the germline V gene are MNHEY and SVGAGI. The CDR3 runs to 13 residues. V lost 2 bases and J 5 bases, leaving 9 bases between the germline ends. CDR3 DNA sequence: TGTGCCAGCAGTTACGCAGGGTTTGAGACCCAGTACTTC. Its translation is CASSYAGFETQYF.

The chain links TRBV29-1 to TRBJ1-1, with D possibly being TRBD1 (5 bases). With 3 bases removed from V and 2 bases from J, the gap between germline ends came to 16 bases. The CDR3 spans 15 residues. Germline V lookup: CDR1 SQVTM, CDR2 ANQGSEA. The CDR3 DNA reads TGCAGCGTTGAGCAGGGCGCTTTCTCTAACACTGAAGCTTTCTTT. Its protein is CSVEQGAFSNTEAFF. Full variable domain (rest looked up from reference TRBV29-1 and TRBJ1-1): SAVISQKPSRDICQRGTSLTIQCQVDSQVTMMFWYRQQPGQSLTLIATANQGSEATYESGFVIDKFPISRPNLTFSTLTVSNMSPEDSSIYLCSVEQGAFSNTEAFFGQGTRLTVV.